This TCR beta chain was obtained from a study of graft-versus-host responses after intestinal transplantation. Study information: Anti-thymocyte globulin was used for induction in all recipients, who then took tacrolimus and steroids for roughly 3 years. Study-wide points: Some patients had graft-donor T cell macrochimerism. In their allografts, the ratios of graft-versus-host to host-versus-graft T cell clones were high. GvH clones turned up in recipient marrow; some had shown up first in ileum or blood. Early declines in HvG clones that occurred post-transplant were associated with peak circulating GvH clone levels.

As to this clone: Its antigen is as yet unknown.

Measured with immunoSEQ multiplex PCR; TCRdb has only the in-frame clones, and not every one. This sample yields 100,000 to 140,000 clones, of which 87% are seen a single time; less than 0.8% belongs to the top ten. Sequencing used unstimulated CD4+ T cells sorted from spleen or lymph node cells, obtained before transplant. This sequence originates from a human donor who was the organ donor for an intestinal transplant.

The CDR3 region has the DNA TGTGCCAGCCGGCAGGTTAGCACAGATACGCAGTATTTT. Its translation is CASRQVSTDTQYF. V is TRBV6-1 and J is TRBJ2-3, with unresolved D. V lost 8 bases to trimming and J lost 0 bases, with 9 bases between them. This CDR3 contains 13 residues. Germline values: CDR1 MNHNS, CDR2 SASEGT.